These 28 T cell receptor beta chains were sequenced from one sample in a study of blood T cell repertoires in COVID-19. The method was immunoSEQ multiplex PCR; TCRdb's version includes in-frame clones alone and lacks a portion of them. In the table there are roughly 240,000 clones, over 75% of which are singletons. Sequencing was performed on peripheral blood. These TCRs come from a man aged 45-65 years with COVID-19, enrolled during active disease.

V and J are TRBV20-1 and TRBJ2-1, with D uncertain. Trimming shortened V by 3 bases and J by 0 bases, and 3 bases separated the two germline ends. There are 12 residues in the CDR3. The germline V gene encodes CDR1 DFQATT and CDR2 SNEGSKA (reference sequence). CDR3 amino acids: CSASLSYNEQFF. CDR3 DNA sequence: TGCAGTGCTAGTCTCTCCTACAATGAGCAGTTCTTC.

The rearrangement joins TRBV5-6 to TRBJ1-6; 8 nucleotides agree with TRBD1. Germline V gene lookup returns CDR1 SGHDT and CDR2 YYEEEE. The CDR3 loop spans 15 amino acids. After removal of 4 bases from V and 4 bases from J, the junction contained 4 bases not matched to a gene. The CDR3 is CASSTGTGYNSPLHF. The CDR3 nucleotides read TGTGCCAGCAGCACCGGGACAGGTTATAATTCACCCCTCCACTTT.

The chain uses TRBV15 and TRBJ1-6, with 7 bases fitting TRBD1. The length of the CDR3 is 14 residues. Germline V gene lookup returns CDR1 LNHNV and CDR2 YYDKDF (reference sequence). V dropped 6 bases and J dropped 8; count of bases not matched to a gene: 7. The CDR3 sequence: CATRPDRLDSPLHF. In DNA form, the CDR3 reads TGTGCCACCAGACCGGACAGGTTGGATTCACCCCTCCACTTT. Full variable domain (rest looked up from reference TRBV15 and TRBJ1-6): DAMVIQNPRYQVTQFGKPVTLSCSQTLNHNVMYWYQQKSSQAPKLLFHYYDKDFNNEADTPDNFQSRRPNTSFCFLDIRSPGLGDTAMYLCATRPDRLDSPLHFGNGTRLTVT.

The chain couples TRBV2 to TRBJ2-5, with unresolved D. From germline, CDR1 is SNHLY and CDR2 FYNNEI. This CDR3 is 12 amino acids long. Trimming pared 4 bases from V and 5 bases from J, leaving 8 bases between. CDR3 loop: CASSVEAETQYF. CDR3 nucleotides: TGTGCCAGCAGTGTAGAAGCGGAGACCCAGTACTTC.

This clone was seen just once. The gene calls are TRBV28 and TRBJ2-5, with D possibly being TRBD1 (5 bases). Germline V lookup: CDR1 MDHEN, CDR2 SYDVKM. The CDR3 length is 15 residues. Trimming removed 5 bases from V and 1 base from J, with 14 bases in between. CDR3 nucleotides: TGTGCCAGCAGTGCCCCTCAGGGCTCCCAAGAGACCCAGTACTTC. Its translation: CASSAPQGSQETQYF.

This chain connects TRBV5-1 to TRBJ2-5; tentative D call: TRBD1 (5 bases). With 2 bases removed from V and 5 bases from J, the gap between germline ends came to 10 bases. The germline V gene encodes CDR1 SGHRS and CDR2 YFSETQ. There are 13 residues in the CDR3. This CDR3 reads CASSFTGSETQYF. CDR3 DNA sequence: TGCGCCAGCAGCTTTACAGGCTCGGAGACCCAGTACTTC.

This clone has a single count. The CDR3 loop reads CASSLESGGEQYF. The CDR3 region has the DNA TGTGCCAGCAGCTTAGAATCAGGGGGCGAGCAGTACTTC. The chain carries TRBV11-3 and TRBJ2-7; TRBD1 matches 7 bases. The CDR3 totals 13 residues. Looked up from germline, CDR1 is SGHNT and CDR2 is YENEEA. The V gene end was trimmed by 0 bases and the J gene end by 6 bases; junction bases not matched to a gene: 2.

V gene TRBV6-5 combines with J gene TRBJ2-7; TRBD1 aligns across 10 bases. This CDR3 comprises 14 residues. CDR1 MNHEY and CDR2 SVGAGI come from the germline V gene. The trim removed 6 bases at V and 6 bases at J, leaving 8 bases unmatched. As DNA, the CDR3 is TGTGCCAGCAGCCAACTGACAGGGGGCAGCGAGCAGTACTTC. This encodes CASSQLTGGSEQYF.

CDR3 amino acids: CASRRRGLDNQPQHF. DNA for the CDR3: TGTGCCAGTAGGCGGCGGGGACTAGACAATCAGCCCCAGCATTTT. V and J are TRBV19 and TRBJ1-5; a possible D gene is TRBD1 (5 bases). Trimming shortened V by 6 bases and J by 3 bases, and 15 bases separated the two germline ends. Germline V CDR1 and CDR2: LNHDA, SQIVND (reference sequence). This CDR3 spans 15 amino acids.

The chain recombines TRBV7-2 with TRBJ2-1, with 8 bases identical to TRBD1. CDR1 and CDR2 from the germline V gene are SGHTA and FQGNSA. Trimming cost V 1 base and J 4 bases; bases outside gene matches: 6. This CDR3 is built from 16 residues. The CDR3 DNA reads TGTGCCAGCAGCTTAGTGCAGGGGGCGCGGTACAATGAGCAGTTCTTC. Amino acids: CASSLVQGARYNEQFF.

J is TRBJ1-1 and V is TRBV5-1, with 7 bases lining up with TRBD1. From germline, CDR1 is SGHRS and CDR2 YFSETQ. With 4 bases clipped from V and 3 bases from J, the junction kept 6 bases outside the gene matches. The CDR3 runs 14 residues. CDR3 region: CASSPGQMHTEAFF. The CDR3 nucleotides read TGCGCCAGCAGCCCGGGACAGATGCACACTGAAGCTTTCTTT.

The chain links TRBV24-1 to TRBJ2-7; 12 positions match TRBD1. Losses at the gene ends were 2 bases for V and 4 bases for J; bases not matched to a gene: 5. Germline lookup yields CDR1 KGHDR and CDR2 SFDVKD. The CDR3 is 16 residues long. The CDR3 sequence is CATSDSPGQGAYEQYF. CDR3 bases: TGTGCCACCAGTGATTCCCCGGGACAGGGGGCATACGAGCAGTACTTC.

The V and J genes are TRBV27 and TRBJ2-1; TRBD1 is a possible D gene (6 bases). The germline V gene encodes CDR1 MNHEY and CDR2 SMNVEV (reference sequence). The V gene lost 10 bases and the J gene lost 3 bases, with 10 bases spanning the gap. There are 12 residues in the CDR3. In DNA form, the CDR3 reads TGTGCCATTGGACAGCTCTACAATGAGCAGTTCTTC. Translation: CAIGQLYNEQFF.

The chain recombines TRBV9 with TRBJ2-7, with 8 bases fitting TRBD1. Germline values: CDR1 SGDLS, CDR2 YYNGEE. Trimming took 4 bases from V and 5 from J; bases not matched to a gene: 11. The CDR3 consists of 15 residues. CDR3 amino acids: CASSPTPGTGNEQYF. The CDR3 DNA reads TGTGCCAGCAGCCCCACCCCCGGGACAGGCAACGAGCAGTACTTC.

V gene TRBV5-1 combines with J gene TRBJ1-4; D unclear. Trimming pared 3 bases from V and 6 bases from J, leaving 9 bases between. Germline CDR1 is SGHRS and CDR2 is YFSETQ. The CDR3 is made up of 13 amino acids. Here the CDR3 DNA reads TGCGCCAGCAGCTCGCGGACTGATGAAAAACTGTTTTTT. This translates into CASSSRTDEKLFF.

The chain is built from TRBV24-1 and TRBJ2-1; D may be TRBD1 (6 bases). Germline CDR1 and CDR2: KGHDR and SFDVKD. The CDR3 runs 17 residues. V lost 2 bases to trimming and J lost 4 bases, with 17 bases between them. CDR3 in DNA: TGTGCCACCAGTGATTCGCTACGGGACAACCAGTACAATGAGCAGTTCTTC. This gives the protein CATSDSLRDNQYNEQFF.

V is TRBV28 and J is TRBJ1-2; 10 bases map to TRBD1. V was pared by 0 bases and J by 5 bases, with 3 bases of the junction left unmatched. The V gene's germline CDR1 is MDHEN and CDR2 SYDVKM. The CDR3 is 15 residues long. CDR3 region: CASSLWTGGGYGYTF. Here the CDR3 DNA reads TGTGCCAGCAGTTTATGGACAGGGGGCGGGTATGGCTACACCTTC.

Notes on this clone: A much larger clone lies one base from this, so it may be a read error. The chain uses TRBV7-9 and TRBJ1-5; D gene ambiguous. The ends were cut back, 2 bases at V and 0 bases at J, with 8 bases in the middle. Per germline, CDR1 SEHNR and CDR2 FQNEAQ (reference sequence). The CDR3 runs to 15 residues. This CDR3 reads CASSLSQNSNQPQHF. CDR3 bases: TGTGCCAGCAGCTTAAGTCAGAATAGCAATCAGCCCCAGCATTTT.

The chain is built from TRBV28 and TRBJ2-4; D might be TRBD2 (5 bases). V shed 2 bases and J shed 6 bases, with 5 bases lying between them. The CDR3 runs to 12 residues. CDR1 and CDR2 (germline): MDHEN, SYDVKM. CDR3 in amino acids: CASSLEGNIQYF. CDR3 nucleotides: TGTGCCAGCAGTTTAGAGGGAAACATTCAGTACTTC.

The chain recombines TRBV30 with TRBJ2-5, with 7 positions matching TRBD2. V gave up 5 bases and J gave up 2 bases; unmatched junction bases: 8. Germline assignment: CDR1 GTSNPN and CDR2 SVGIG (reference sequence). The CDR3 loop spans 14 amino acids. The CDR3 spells CAWVRAGLQETQYF. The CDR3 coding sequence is TGTGCCTGGGTCAGAGCGGGGTTACAAGAGACCCAGTACTTC.

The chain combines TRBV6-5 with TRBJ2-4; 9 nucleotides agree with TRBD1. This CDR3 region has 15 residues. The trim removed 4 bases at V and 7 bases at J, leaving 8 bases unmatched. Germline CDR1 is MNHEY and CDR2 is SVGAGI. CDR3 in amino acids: CASSSPGQGRNIQYF. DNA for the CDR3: TGTGCCAGCAGTTCACCGGGACAGGGCCGGAACATTCAGTACTTC.

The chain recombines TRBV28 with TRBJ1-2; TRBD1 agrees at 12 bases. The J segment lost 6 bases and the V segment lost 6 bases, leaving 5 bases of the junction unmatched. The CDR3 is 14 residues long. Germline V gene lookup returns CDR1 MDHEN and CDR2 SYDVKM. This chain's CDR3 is CASRPGQGADGYTF. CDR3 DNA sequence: TGTGCCAGCAGACCGGGACAGGGGGCCGATGGCTACACCTTC.

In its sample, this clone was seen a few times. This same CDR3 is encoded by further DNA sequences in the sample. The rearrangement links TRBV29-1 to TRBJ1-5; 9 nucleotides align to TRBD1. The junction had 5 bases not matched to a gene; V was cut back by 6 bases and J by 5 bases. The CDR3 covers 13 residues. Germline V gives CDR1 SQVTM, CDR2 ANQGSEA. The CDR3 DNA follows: TGCAGCGTAGGGACAGGGCGAGATCAGCCCCAGCATTTT. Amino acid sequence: CSVGTGRDQPQHF.

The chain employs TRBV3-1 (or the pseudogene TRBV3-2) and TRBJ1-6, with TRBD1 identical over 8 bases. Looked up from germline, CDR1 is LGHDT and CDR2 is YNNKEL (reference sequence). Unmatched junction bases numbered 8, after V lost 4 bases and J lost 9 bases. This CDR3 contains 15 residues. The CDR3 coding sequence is TGTGCCAGCAGCCGACAGGGGCTCCAGGGTTCACCCCTCCACTTT. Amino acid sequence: CASSRQGLQGSPLHF.

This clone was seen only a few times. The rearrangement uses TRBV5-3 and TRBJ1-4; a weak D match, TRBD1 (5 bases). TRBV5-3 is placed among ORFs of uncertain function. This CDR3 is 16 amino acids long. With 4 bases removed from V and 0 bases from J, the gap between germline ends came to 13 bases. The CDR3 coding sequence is TGTGCCAGAAGCACACAGGTTCCGCCAACTAATGAAAAACTGTTTTTT. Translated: CARSTQVPPTNEKLFF.

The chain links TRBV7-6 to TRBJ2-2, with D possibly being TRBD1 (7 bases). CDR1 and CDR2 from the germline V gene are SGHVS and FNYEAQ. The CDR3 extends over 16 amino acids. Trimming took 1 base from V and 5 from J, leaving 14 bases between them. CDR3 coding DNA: TGTGCCAGCAGCTTAGATCCAGGGGGGATAACCGGGGAGCTGTTTTTT. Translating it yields CASSLDPGGITGELFF.

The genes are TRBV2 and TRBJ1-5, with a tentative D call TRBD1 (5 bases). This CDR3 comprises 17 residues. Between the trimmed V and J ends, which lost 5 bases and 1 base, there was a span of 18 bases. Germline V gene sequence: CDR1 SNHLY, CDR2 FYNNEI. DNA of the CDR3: TGTGCCAGCAGTCCCCCGGAGGGGTTCGACAGCAATCAGCCCCAGCATTTT. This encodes CASSPPEGFDSNQPQHF.

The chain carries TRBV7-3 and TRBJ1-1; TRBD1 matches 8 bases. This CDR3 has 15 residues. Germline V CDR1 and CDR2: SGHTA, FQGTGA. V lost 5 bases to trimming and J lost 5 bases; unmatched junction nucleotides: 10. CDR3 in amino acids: CASSQGTGSGTEAFF. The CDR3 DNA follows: TGTGCCAGCAGCCAAGGGACAGGATCTGGTACTGAAGCTTTCTTT.